The sample holds many counts of the clone carrying this T cell receptor (beta chain). Its antigen is undetermined. This record comes from a study of CD8 T cells in ankylosing spondylitis. TCRdb itself ran the 5' RACE reads through MiXCR, one entry per CDR3 protein. The sample contains approximately 100,000 distinct CDR3 sequences, 20% to 30% of which appear only once. Broader study findings: Within matched ankylosing spondylitis synovial fluid, disease-linked clones were reportedly significantly enriched. Those disease-linked clones were CD8+; they were also relatively rare in peripheral blood.

CDR3 size: 15 residues. Germline assignment: CDR1 LGHDT and CDR2 YNNKEL (reference sequence). Trimming removed 2 bases from V and 5 bases from J, with 15 bases in between. The rearrangement joins TRBV3-1 to TRBJ2-5; D is undetermined. The source material was synovial fluid, either unsorted or a sorted T cell fraction (not recorded which). This TCR came from a male donor with ankylosing spondylitis. In DNA, the CDR3 is TGTGCCAGCAGCCAATTCATGGGCCAGGAGGAGACCCAGTACTTC. Translating gives CASSQFMGQEETQYF.